Listed below are T cell receptor beta chains from one sample, sequenced in a study of T cells in Graves' hyperthyroidism and ophthalmopathy. MiXCR, run by TCRdb on the multiplex PCR reads, gives a single entry per CDR3 protein. This table holds 95,000 to 110,000 distinct CDR3 sequences, 40% to 50% found once. Sequencing was carried out using blood. The receptors were sampled from a man aged 35-49 years with Graves' hyperthyroidism. CDR3s include the opening cysteine and the closing phenylalanine or tryptophan. Each record gives: V gene, clone size, J gene, CDR3 protein. Expanded clones are given a class, and other clones once, few, many or no size at all.

>TRBV12-3/TRBV12-4|many|TRBJ1-5
CASSFSSPGYSNQPQHF
>TRBV25-1|-|TRBJ2-5
CASSAPGVAQETQYF
>TRBV7-2|-|TRBJ1-1
CASSRDRKNTEAFF
>TRBV5-5|-|TRBJ2-3
CASSLVAGQYF
>TRBV28|-|TRBJ2-3
CASSASGTSFTDTQYF
>TRBV6-5|many|TRBJ1-2
CASRESGREGYTF
>TRBV9|many|TRBJ2-7
CASSVGTGVLGEQYF
>TRBV20-1|-|TRBJ2-1
CSARDRRGNEQFF
>TRBV4-1|many|TRBJ2-7
CASSRSGQESSYEQYF
>TRBV10-3|-|TRBJ2-7
CACSIRGSGRAYEQYF
>TRBV5-1|many|TRBJ1-4
CASSLTGMDEKLFF
>TRBV5-4|many|TRBJ2-2
CASSWTWGPRNTGELFF
>TRBV6-5|many|TRBJ2-7
CASSSEYRTSYEQYF
>TRBV6-1|many|TRBJ2-3
CASSGGGPRDTQYF
>TRBV24-1|-|TRBJ2-7
CATSGTSGSYEQYF
>TRBV20-1|-|TRBJ2-3
CSARLAGGYSTDTQYF
>TRBV5-1|many|TRBJ2-2
CASKPGRQGTGELFF
>TRBV29-1|-|TRBJ1-1
CSLQENTEAFF
>TRBV2|-|TRBJ1-5
CASRGRLAGTYEHF
>TRBV3-1|few|TRBJ1-1
CASSQGGKAEAFF
>TRBV11-2|-|TRBJ2-2
CASSLVGVVNTGELFF
>TRBV5-8|many|TRBJ2-3
CASPSWDSSTDTQYF
>TRBV20-1|many|TRBJ1-5
CSAKPGAGNQPQHF
>TRBV6-1|many|TRBJ1-1
CASEADGGDTEAFF
>TRBV24-1|-|TRBJ1-2
CATSEGGLSHTF
>TRBV7-8|few|TRBJ1-5
CASSQGAGGNQPQHF
>TRBV24-1|many|TRBJ2-2
CATISPTGELFF
>TRBV5-5|many|TRBJ2-7
CASSLLDTNYEQYF